This T cell receptor beta chain was captured by sequencing in a study of cytomegalovirus exposure and HLA in healthy donors. Germline CDR1 SGHRS, CDR2 YFSETQ. The V segment lost 3 bases and the J segment 3 bases; nucleotides outside the gene matches: 6. The CDR3 runs 16 residues. Notes on the study in general: More clonal expansion characterized HLA-associated TCR beta chains than equally common others in a later analysis. There were some V segments, including TRBV6-2 and TRBV6-3, excluded as indistinguishable. HLA alleles showed associations with about 17,000 TCR beta sequences in a later analysis, at a 0.05 false discovery rate.

PCR employed 60 Vbeta and 13 Jbeta primers. Sequenced by immunoSEQ multiplex PCR; TCRdb stores in-frame clones only, minus some. The sample has 85,000 to 100,000 clones, around 82% seen once. Concerning this clone: Its target is not known.

The TCR comes from a man aged 40-55 years in good health and CMV-seronegative. The chain carries TRBV5-1 and TRBJ2-1, with 10 bases fitting TRBD1. Source material: PBMCs. CDR3: CASSSEGQGVYNEQFF. CDR3 DNA: TGCGCCAGCAGCTCCGAAGGACAGGGGGTCTACAATGAGCAGTTCTTC.